This entry is about one T cell receptor (beta chain). These data belong to a study of shared clonotypes between healthy human individuals. Repertoires were generated with immunoSEQ multiplex PCR, while TCRdb's copy carries only in-frame clones and drops some. The table includes 2,500,000 or so clones, approximately 90% detected once. The origin of this receptor is a man aged 18 to 30 in good health. Some clones in this sample may be carry-over from other donors' samples. Sequenced: naive CD4+ T cells from PBMCs. The subset: CD45RA+ positively selected.

CDR3 amino acids: CASSSQREGNEQFF. The DNA of the CDR3 is TGTGCCAGCAGCTCCCAGCGGGAGGGTAATGAGCAGTTCTTC. V gene TRBV7-2 combines with J gene TRBJ2-1; 10 positions agree with TRBD2. The CDR3 runs 14 residues. Germline V lookup: CDR1 SGHTA, CDR2 FQGNSA. Unmatched junction bases numbered 4, after V lost 4 bases and J lost 7 bases.